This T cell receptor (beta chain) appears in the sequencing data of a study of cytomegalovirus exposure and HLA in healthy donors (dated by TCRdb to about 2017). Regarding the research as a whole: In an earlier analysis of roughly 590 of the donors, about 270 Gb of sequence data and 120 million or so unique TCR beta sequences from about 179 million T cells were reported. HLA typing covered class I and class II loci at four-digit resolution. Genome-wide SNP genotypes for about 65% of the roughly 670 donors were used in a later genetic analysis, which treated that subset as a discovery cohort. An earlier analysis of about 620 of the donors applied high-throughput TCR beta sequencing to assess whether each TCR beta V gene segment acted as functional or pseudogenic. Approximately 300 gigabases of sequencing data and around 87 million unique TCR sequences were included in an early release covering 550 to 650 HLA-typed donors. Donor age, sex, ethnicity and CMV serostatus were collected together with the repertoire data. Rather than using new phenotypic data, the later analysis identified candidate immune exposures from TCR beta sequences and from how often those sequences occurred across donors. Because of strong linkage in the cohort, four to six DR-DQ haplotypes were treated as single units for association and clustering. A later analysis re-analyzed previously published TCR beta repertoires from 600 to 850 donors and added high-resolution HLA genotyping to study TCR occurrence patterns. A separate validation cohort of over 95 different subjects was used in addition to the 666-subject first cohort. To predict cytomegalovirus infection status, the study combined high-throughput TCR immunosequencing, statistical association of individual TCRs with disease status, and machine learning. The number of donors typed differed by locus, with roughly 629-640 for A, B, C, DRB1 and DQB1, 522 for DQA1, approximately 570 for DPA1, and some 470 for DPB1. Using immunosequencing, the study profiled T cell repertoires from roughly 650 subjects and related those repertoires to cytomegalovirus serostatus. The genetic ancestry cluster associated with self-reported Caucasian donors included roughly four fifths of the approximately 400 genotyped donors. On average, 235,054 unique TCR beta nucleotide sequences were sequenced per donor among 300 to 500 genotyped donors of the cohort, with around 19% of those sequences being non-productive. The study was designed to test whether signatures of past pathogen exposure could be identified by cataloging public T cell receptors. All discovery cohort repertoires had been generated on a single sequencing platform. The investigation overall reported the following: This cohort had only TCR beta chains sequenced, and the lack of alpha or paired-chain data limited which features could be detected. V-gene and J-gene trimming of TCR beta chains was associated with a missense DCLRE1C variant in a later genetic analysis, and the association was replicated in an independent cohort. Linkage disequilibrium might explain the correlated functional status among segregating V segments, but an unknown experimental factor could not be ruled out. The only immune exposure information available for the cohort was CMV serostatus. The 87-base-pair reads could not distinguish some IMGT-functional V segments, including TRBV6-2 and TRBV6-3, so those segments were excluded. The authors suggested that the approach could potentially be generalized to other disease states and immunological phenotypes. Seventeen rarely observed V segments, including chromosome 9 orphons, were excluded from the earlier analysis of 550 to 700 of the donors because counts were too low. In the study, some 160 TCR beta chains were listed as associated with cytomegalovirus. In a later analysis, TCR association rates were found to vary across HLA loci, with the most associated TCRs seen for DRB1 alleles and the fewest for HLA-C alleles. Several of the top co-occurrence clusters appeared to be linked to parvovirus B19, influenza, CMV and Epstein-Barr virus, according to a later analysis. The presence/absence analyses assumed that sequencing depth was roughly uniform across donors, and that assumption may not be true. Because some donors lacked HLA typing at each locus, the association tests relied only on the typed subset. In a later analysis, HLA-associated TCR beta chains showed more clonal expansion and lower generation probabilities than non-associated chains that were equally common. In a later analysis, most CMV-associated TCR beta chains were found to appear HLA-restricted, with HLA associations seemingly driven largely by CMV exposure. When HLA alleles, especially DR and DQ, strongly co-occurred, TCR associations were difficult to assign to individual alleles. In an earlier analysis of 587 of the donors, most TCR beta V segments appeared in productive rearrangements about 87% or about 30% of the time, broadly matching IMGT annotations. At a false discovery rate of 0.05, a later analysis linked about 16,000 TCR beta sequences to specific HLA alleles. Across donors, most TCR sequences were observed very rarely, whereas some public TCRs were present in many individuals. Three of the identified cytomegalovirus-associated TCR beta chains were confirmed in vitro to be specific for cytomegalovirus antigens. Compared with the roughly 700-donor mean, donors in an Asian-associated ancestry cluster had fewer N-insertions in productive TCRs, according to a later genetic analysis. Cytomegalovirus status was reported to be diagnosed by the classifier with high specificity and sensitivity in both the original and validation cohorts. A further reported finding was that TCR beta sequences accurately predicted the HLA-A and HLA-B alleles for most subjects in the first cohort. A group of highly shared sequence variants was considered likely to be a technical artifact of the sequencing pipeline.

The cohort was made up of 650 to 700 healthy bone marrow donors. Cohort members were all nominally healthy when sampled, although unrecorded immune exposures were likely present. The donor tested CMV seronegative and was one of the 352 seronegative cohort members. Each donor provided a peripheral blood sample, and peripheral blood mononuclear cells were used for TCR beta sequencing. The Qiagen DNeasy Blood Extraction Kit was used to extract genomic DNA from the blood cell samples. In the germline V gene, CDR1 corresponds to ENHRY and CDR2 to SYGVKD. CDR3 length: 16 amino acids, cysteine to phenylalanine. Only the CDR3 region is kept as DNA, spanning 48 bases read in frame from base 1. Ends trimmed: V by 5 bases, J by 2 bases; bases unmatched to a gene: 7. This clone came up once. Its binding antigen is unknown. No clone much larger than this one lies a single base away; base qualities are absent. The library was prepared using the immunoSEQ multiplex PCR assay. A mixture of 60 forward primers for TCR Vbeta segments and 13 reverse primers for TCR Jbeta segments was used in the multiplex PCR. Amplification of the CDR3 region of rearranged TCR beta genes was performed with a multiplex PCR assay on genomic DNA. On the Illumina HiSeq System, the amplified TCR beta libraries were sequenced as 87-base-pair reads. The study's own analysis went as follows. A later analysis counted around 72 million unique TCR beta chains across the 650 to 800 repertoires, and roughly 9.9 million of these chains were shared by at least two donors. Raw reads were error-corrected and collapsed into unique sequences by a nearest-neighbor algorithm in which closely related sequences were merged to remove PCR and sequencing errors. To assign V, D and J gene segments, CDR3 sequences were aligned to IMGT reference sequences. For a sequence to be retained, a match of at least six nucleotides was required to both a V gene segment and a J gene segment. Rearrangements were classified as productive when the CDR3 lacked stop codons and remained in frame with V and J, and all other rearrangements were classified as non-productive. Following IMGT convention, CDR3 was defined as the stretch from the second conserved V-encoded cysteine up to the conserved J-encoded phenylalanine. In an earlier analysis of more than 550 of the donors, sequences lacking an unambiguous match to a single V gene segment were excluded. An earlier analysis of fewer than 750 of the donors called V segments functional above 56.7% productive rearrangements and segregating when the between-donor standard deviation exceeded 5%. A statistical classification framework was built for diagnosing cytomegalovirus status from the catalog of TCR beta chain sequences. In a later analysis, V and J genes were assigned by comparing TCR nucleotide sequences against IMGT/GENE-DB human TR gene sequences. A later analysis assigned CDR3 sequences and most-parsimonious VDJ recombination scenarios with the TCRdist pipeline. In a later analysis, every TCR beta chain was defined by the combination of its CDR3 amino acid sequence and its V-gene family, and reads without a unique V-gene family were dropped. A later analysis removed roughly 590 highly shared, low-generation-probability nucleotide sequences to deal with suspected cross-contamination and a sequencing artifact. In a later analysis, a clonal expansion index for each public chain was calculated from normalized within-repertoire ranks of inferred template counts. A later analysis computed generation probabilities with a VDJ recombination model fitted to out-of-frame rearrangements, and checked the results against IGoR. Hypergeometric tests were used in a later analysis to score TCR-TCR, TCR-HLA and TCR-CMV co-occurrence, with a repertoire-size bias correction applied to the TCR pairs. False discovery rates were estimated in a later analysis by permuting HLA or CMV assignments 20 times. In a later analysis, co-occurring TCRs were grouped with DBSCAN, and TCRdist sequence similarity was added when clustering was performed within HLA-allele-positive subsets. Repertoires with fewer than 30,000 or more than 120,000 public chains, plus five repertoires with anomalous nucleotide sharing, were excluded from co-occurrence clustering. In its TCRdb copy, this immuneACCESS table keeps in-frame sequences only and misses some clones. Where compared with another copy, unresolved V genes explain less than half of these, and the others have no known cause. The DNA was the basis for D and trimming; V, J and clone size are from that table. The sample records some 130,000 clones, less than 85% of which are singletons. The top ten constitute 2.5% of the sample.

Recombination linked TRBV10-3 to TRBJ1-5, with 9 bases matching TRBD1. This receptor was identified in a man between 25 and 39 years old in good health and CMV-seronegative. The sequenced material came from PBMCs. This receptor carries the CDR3 CAISSTGGEGNQPQHF. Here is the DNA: TGTGCCATCAGTTCGACAGGGGGAGAGGGCAATCAGCCCCAGCATTTT.